These T cell receptor beta chains were read from a single sample in a study of CD8+ T cells in alopecia areata. The repertoire was sequenced with immunoSEQ multiplex PCR; TCRdb's copy has only in-frame clones and lacks some. The sample lists more than 200,000 clones; under 70% were seen once. The material sequenced was CD4+ T cells sorted from blood, taken at week 44, from a patient treated with tofacitinib. The receptors originated from a human donor with alopecia areata. CDR3s include the opening cysteine and the closing phenylalanine or tryptophan. A D gene is named only where the DNA matches it firmly. Size tells how often a clone was seen (once, few, many) or the class of an expanded clone, and some rows leave it out.

size,J,D,V,DNA,CDR3
NA,TRBJ2-5,NA,TRBV2,TGTGCCAGCACCGGGTTCCAAGAGACCCAGTACTTC,CASTGFQETQYF
NA,TRBJ2-1,TRBD2,TRBV4-3,TGCGCCAGCAGTCCACGTAGCGGGGGGGTTTTAAATGAGCAGTTCTTC,CASSPRSGGVLNEQFF
NA,TRBJ2-7,NA,TRBV25-1,TGTGCCAGCAGTAAAATGGAGGGGCTTTCCTACGAGCAGTACTTC,CASSKMEGLSYEQYF
NA,TRBJ2-7,TRBD2,TRBV5-1,TGCGCCAGCAGCTTAGAGGGGAGGGGATACGAGCAGTACTTC,CASSLEGRGYEQYF
NA,TRBJ1-2,NA,TRBV28,TGTGCCAGCAGTCCGAACAGGGTGGAGTATGGCTACACCTTC,CASSPNRVEYGYTF
NA,TRBJ2-2,TRBD1,TRBV5-1,TGCGCCAGCGCCCCGGGACAGGGTATTGTCGCCGGGGAGCTGTTTTTT,CASAPGQGIVAGELFF
NA,TRBJ1-5,NA,TRBV7-8,TGTGCCAGCAGCTTCCTTAACAGGGCTAATTCGGATCAGCCCCAGCATTTT,CASSFLNRANSDQPQHF
once,TRBJ1-4,TRBD1,TRBV4-3,TGCGCCAGCAGCCAAACGAGGGGGCGCGTGGCTAATGAAAAACTGTTTTTT,CASSQTRGRVANEKLFF
NA,TRBJ2-2,NA,TRBV7-9,TGTGCCAGCAGCTTAAACGTGCGGGGTAGCACCGGGGAGCTGTTTTTT,CASSLNVRGSTGELFF
NA,TRBJ1-2,NA,TRBV14,TGTGCCAGCAGCCACCACCCGGACGGAGTTGGGGGCTACACCTTC,CASSHHPDGVGGYTF
few,TRBJ2-7,NA,TRBV5-1,TGCGCCAGCAGCCCGCCAGCCTACGAGCAGTACTTC,CASSPPAYEQYF
few,TRBJ1-2,NA,TRBV29-1,TGCAGCGTCCGTCGGGGGCAGGTGGAAGGCTACACCTTC,CSVRRGQVEGYTF
NA,TRBJ2-3,TRBD1,TRBV5-1,TGCGCCAGCAGTAAAACGGACAGGGGCACAGATACGCAGTATTTT,CASSKTDRGTDTQYF
NA,TRBJ2-2,NA,TRBV7-2,TGTGCCAGCAGCTTCTTCGGGGAGCTGTTTTTT,CASSFFGELFF
NA,TRBJ1-1,NA,TRBV30,TGTGCCTGGAGAGTACTATTGAACACTGAAGCTTTCTTT,CAWRVLLNTEAFF
few,TRBJ2-5,TRBD2,TRBV9,TGTGCCAGCAGCGTAGATCTAGCGGGGGTTCTCGAGACCCAGTACTTC,CASSVDLAGVLETQYF
NA,TRBJ1-2,NA,TRBV29-1,TGCAGCGTGTCTCATAGCGACTATGGCTACACCTTC,CSVSHSDYGYTF
NA,TRBJ1-4,TRBD1,TRBV29-1,TGCAGCGTGGGGAGAGGACAGGGCGGTGAAAAACTGTTTTTT,CSVGRGQGGEKLFF
NA,TRBJ2-1,NA,TRBV14,TGTGCCAGCAGCCAAGTAGTACTCTACGGGGGTGAGCAGTTCTTC,CASSQVVLYGGEQFF
NA,TRBJ1-1,NA,TRBV11-2,TGTGCCAGCAGCTCCCTGGGGATGAACACTGAAGCTTTCTTT,CASSSLGMNTEAFF
once,TRBJ2-2,NA,TRBV28,TGTGCCAGCAGTGCTGGGAGCGTGGCCGGGGAGCTGTTTTTT,CASSAGSVAGELFF
few,TRBJ2-5,NA,TRBV29-1,TGCAGCGTGGAGGGACAAAGATACCAAGAGACCCAGTACTTC,CSVEGQRYQETQYF
NA,TRBJ1-5,NA,TRBV27,TGTGCCAGCAGTTTAGCCCGCAGGGGTCAGCCCCAGCATTTT,CASSLARRGQPQHF
few,TRBJ2-1,TRBD1,TRBV30,TGTGCCTGGAGGAGAGACAGGGAGAATGAGCAGTTCTTC,CAWRRDRENEQFF
NA,TRBJ2-3,NA,TRBV19,TGTGCCAGTACTGATAGGGCTTACCCTAGCACAGATACGCAGTATTTT,CASTDRAYPSTDTQYF
NA,TRBJ2-1,NA,TRBV7-2,TGTGCCAGCAGCTTAGTAAGGGCAGTTAAAGGGGTCGATGAGCAGTTCTTC,CASSLVRAVKGVDEQFF
NA,TRBJ2-3,NA,TRBV4-3,TGCGCCAGCAGCCAAGAGCGGTATGGGTATACGCAGTATTTT,CASSQERYGYTQYF
once,TRBJ2-5,NA,TRBV5-1,TGCGCCAGCAGCTTGGTCGGGAGACTTACCCTTGGGGAGACCCAGTACTTC,CASSLVGRLTLGETQYF